The next 8 T cell receptor beta chains were all read from a single sample in a study of cytomegalovirus exposure and HLA in healthy donors. Profiled with immunoSEQ multiplex PCR; TCRdb holds only in-frame clones, not every one. The data contain roughly 240,000 clones, roughly 89% of them singletons. The sample consisted of PBMCs. All receptors derive from a man younger than 35 in good health and CMV-seronegative.

V gene TRBV6-4 combines with J gene TRBJ2-2, with D unresolved. CDR3 length: 11 residues. The germline V and J ends were trimmed by 6 bases and 6 bases, with 5 bases remaining between them. Germline assignment: CDR1 MRHNA and CDR2 SNTAGT. CDR3 DNA sequence: TGTGCCAGCAGCTCGTCCGGGGAGCTGTTTTTT. Protein product: CASSSSGELFF.

V usage is TRBV5-4 and J usage is TRBJ2-7; 10 bases align to TRBD2. Germline V gene lookup returns CDR1 SGHNT and CDR2 YYREEE (reference sequence). The CDR3 contains 15 residues. V shed 3 bases, J shed 7 bases, and the junction held 10 bases outside the gene matches. CDR3: CASSSSGLAKVEQYF. Written as DNA, the CDR3 is TGTGCCAGCAGCTCCTCGGGACTAGCGAAAGTGGAGCAGTACTTC.

The chain links TRBV5-1 to TRBJ1-1; D possibly corresponds to TRBD1 (5 bases). Trimming took off 0 bases at V and 7 bases at J, with 10 bases between the two ends. Per germline, CDR1 SGHRS and CDR2 YFSETQ. The CDR3 contains 13 residues. CDR3 sequence (DNA): TGCGCCAGCAGCTTGGACGGGAGGGGTGAAGCTTTCTTT. This gives the protein CASSLDGRGEAFF. Full variable domain (outside the CDR3, taken from reference TRBV5-1 and TRBJ1-1): KAGVTQTPRYLIKTRGQQVTLSCSPISGHRSVSWYQQTPGQGLQFLFEYFSETQRNKGNFPGRFSGRQFSNSRSEMNVSTLELGDSALYLCASSLDGRGEAFFGQGTRLTVV.

The gene calls are TRBV5-1 and TRBJ2-1; 8 bases are a match to TRBD2. V was pared by 2 bases and J by 1 base, with 2 bases of the junction left unmatched. The germline V gene encodes CDR1 SGHRS and CDR2 YFSETQ. The CDR3 is 15 residues long. The CDR3 DNA follows: TGCGCCAGCAGCTTAGCGGGAGTGTCCTACAATGAGCAGTTCTTC. Translated, it gives CASSLAGVSYNEQFF.

In this sample, this clone turned up a few times. This chain joins TRBV11-2 and TRBJ1-1, with D tentatively TRBD1 (5 bases). The CDR3 covers 13 residues. Per the germline V gene, CDR1 is SGHAT and CDR2 is FQNNGV. Trimming stripped 4 bases from V and 7 bases from J, with 13 bases between. CDR3 nucleotide sequence: TGTGCCAGCAGCTGGGGGGAACCTAGTGAAGCTTTCTTT. Its protein product is CASSWGEPSEAFF.

This chain connects TRBV6-1 to TRBJ1-6; D unclear. The CDR3 is 11 residues long. Trimming cost V 2 bases and J 11 bases, with 4 bases left between them. CDR1 and CDR2 (germline): MNHNS, SASEGT. The CDR3 loop reads CASSEYAPLHF. CDR3 sequence (DNA): TGTGCCAGCAGTGAATATGCACCCCTCCACTTT.

The V and J genes are TRBV5-1 and TRBJ2-3; a weak D match, TRBD2 (5 bases). Germline V CDR1 and CDR2: SGHRS, YFSETQ. CDR3 length: 14 residues. V was pared by 1 base and J by 6 bases, with 12 bases between. CDR3 coding DNA: TGCGCCAGCAGCTTGTCTGCGTCTAGCGATACGCAGTATTTT. Protein sequence: CASSLSASSDTQYF.

V and J are TRBV27 and TRBJ1-2; D uncertain. V was pared by 3 bases and J by 8 bases, with 13 bases between. CDR3 length: 13 amino acids. CDR1 MNHEY and CDR2 SMNVEV come from the germline V gene (reference sequence). CDR3 coding DNA: TGTGCCAGCAGTTTTGCTACTTCGCGGGGCTACACCTTC. Translating gives CASSFATSRGYTF.